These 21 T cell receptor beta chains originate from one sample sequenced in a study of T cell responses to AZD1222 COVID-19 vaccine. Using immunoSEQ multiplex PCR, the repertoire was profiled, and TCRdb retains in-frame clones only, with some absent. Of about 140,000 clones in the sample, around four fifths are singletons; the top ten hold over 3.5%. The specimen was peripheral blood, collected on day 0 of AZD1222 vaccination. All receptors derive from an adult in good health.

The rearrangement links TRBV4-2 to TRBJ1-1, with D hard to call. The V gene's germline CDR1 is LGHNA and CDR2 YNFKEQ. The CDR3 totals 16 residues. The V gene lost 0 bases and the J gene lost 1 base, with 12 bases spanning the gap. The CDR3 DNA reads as TGTGCCAGCAGCCAAGAGGTTCTTTGGCAGAACACTGAAGCTTTCTTT. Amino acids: CASSQEVLWQNTEAFF.

This CDR3 reads CASHREQGVTEAFF. CDR3 bases: TGTGCCAGCCATAGGGAACAGGGGGTCACTGAAGCTTTCTTT. This rearrangement joins TRBV27 to TRBJ1-1; TRBD1 matches 8 bases. Germline V gene data show CDR1 as MNHEY and CDR2 as SMNVEV (reference sequence). The CDR3 is made up of 14 amino acids. V trimming: 8 bases; J trimming: 4 bases; junction bases outside the gene matches: 9.

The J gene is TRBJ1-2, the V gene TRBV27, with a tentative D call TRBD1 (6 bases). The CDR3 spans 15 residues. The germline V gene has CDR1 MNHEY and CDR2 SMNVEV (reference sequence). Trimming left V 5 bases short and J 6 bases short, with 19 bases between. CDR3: CASSPEKGVWHGYTF. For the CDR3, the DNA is TGTGCCAGCAGTCCTGAGAAGGGGGTCTGGCATGGCTACACCTTC.

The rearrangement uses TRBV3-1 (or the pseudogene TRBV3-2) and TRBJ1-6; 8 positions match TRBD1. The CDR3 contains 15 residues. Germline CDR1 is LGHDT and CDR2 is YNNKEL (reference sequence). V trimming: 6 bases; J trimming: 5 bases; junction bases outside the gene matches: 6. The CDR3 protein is CASSSGQGNNSPLHF. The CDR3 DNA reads TGTGCCAGCAGTTCCGGACAGGGAAATAATTCACCCCTCCACTTT.

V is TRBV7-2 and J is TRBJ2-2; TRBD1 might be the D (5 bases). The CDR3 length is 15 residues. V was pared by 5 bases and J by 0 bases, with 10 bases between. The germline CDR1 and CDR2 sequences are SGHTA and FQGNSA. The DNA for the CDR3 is TGTGCCAGCAGCCAGGACATATCGAACACCGGGGAGCTGTTTTTT. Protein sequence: CASSQDISNTGELFF. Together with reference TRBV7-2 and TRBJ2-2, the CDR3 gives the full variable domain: GAGVSQSPSNKVTEKGKDVELRCDPISGHTALYWYRQSLGQGLEFLIYFQGNSAPDKSGLPSDRFSAERTGGSVSTLTIQRTQQEDSAVYLCASSQDISNTGELFFGEGSRLTVL.

The CDR3 sequence is CASREGQDQPQHF. CDR3 sequence (DNA): TGTGCCAGCAGGGAGGGACAGGATCAGCCCCAGCATTTT. The chain is built from TRBV2 and TRBJ1-5, with 8 bases matching TRBD1. CDR1 is SNHLY, CDR2 FYNNEI, per germline. The CDR3 consists of 13 residues. V lost 6 bases to trimming and J lost 5 bases; unmatched junction nucleotides: 3.

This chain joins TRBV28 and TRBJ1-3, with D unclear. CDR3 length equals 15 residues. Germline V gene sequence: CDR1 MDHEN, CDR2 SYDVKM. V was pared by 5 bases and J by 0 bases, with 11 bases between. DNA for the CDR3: TGTGCCAGCAGTCCTCATCTCAACTCTGGAAACACCATATATTTT. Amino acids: CASSPHLNSGNTIYF.

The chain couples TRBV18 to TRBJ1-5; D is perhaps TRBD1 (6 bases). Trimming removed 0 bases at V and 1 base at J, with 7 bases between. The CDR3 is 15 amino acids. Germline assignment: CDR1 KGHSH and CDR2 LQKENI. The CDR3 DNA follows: TGTGCCAGCTCACCACCAGGACAGAGCAATCAGCCCCAGCATTTT. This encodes CASSPPGQSNQPQHF.

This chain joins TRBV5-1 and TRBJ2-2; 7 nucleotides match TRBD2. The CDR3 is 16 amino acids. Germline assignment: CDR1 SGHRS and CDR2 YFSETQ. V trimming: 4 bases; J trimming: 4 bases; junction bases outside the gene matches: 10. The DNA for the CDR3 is TGCGCCAGCAGCCGCGGGGCCAGGGAGGGCACCGGGGAGCTGTTTTTT. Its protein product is CASSRGAREGTGELFF.

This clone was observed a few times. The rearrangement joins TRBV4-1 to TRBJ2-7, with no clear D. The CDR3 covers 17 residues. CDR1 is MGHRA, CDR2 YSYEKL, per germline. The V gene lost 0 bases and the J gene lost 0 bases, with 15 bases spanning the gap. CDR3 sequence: CASSQDPAGHNSYEQYF. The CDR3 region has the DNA TGCGCCAGCAGCCAAGATCCGGCAGGTCATAACTCCTACGAGCAGTACTTC.

The CDR3 protein is CASSLEEVTSGSYEQYF. For the CDR3, the DNA is TGTGCCAGCAGCTTAGAAGAGGTGACTAGCGGTTCCTACGAGCAGTACTTC. The gene calls are TRBV7-8 and TRBJ2-7; 9 bases line up with TRBD2. Germline values: CDR1 SGHVS, CDR2 FQNEAQ. V lost 1 base and J lost 1; bases outside the gene matches: 8. This CDR3 contains 17 residues.

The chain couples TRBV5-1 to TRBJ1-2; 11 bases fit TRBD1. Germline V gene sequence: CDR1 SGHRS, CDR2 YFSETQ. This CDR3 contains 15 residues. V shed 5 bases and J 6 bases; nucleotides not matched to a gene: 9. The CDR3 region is CASSTGTGGRNGYTF. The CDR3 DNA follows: TGCGCCAGCAGTACGGGGACAGGGGGAAGAAATGGCTACACCTTC.

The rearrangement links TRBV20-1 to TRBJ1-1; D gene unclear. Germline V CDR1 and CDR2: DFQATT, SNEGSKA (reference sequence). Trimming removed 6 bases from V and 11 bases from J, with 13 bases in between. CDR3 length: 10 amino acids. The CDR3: CSAIGSVAFF. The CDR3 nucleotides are TGCAGTGCCATAGGAAGTGTTGCTTTCTTT.

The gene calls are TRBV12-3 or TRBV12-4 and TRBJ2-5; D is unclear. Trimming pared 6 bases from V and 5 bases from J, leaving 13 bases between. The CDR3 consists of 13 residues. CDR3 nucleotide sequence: TGTGCCAGCAGCTTGGCCCCAGAGGAGACCCAGTACTTC. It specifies CASSLAPEETQYF.

Written as DNA, the CDR3 is TGTGCCACCAGTAAGCGGGGGGTATACAATGAGCAGTTCTTC. Its translation is CATSKRGVYNEQFF. This chain joins TRBV24-1 and TRBJ2-1; TRBD2 aligns across 9 bases. V lost 6 bases, J lost 4 bases, and 3 bases stayed unmatched. The CDR3 totals 14 residues. The germline CDR1 and CDR2 sequences are KGHDR and SFDVKD.

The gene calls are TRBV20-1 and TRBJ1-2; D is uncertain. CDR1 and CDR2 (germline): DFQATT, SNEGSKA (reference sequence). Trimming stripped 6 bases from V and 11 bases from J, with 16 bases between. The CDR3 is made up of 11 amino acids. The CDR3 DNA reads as TGCAGTGCCAACCCCGGATTTGTTTACACCTTC. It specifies CSANPGFVYTF.

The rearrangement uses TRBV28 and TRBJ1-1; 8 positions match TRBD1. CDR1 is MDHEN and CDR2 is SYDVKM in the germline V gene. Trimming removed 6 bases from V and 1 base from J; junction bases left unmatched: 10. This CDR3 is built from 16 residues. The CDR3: CASRIRGHAGNTEAFF. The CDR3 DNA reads TGTGCCAGCAGGATCAGGGGGCACGCCGGGAACACTGAAGCTTTCTTT.

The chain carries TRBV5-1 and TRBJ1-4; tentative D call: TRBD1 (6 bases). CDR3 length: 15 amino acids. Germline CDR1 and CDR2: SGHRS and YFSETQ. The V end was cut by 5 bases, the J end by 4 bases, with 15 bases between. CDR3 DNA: TGCGCCAGCAGATCAGATGAGGACAGTAATGAAAAACTGTTTTTT. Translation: CASRSDEDSNEKLFF.

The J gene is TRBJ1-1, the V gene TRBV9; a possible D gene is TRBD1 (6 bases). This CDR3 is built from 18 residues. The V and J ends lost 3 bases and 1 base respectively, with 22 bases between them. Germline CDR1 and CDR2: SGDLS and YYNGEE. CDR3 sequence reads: CASSDRTASPLKNTEAFF. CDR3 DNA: TGTGCCAGCAGCGATCGGACAGCGAGTCCACTAAAGAACACTGAAGCTTTCTTT.

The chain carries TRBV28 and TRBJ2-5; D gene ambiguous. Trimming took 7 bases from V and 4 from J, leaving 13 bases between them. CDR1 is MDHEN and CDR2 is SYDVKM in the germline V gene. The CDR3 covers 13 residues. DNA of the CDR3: TGTGCCAGCACCCGCTTGAGGTTAGAGACCCAGTACTTC. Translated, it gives CASTRLRLETQYF.

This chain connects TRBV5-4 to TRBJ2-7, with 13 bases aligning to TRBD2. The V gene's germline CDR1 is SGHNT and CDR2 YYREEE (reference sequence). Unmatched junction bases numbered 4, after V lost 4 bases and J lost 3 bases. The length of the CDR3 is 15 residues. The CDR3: CASSPGLAGDYEQYF. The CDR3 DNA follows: TGTGCCAGCAGCCCCGGACTAGCGGGGGACTACGAGCAGTACTTC.